This is a list of T cell receptor beta chains from one sample in a study of blood T cells in healthy people across ages. TCRdb called the 5' RACE reads again in MiXCR, with one record for every CDR3 protein. Here the sample spans under 2 million distinct CDR3 sequences, 34% being singletons. The source material was blood. The receptor set was obtained from a woman aged 25-40 years in good health. Each CDR3 is given with its conserved first and last residue. D genes are given only for firm matches. Where a row states a size, it is once, few, many or the class of an expanded clone; other rows omit it.

j_gene,v_gene,abundance,d_gene,CDR3aa,CDR3nt
TRBJ2-1,TRBV6-5,-,TRBD1,CASSYDRDSYNEQFF,TGTGCCAGCAGTTATGACAGGGACTCCTACAATGAGCAGTTCTTC
TRBJ2-5,TRBV18,-,-,CGSSPRKGFEETQYF,TGTGGCAGCTCACCGAGAAAGGGATTTGAAGAGACCCAGTACTTC
TRBJ2-1,TRBV12-3/TRBV12-4,few,-,CAGGFSYNEQFF,TGTGCCGGTGGCTTCTCCTACAATGAGCAGTTCTTC
TRBJ1-4,TRBV30,-,-,CAWSDGWVVRATNEKLFF,TGTGCCTGGAGTGACGGCTGGGTGGTCAGGGCGACTAATGAAAAACTGTTTTTT
TRBJ2-1,TRBV7-9,-,TRBD2,CASSSTCASGGADEQFF,TGTGCCAGCAGCTCAACCTGCGCTAGCGGGGGGGCGGATGAGCAGTTCTTC
TRBJ2-5,TRBV4-2,-,-,CASTPGNAEQETQYF,TGTGCCAGCACTCCGGGAAATGCAGAGCAAGAGACCCAGTACTTC
TRBJ2-7,TRBV30,few,TRBD1,CAWSVGTGDYYEQYF,TGTGCCTGGAGTGTTGGGACAGGGGATTACTACGAGCAGTACTTC
TRBJ2-3,TRBV10-3,-,TRBD1,CAIRETGEADTQYF,TGTGCCATCAGGGAGACAGGGGAGGCAGATACGCAGTATTTT
TRBJ2-5,TRBV29-1,few,-,CSVGTAFSETQYF,TGCAGCGTTGGGACGGCTTTTTCGGAGACCCAGTACTTC
TRBJ2-3,TRBV6-2/TRBV6-3,-,TRBD2,CASSFPAGGNTDTQYF,TGTGCCAGCAGTTTCCCAGCGGGAGGAAACACAGATACGCAGTATTTT